This TCR beta chain was profiled in a study of cytomegalovirus exposure and HLA in healthy donors. The CDR3 spans 12 residues. V was pared by 8 bases and J by 4 bases, with 5 bases of the junction left unmatched. Per the germline V gene, CDR1 is ENHRY and CDR2 is SYGVKD. PCR amplification relied on 60 Vbeta primers (plus 13 Jbeta primers). TCRdb's copy holds only in-frame clones and misses some; the assay was immunoSEQ multiplex PCR. The sample has approximately 180,000 clones, about 80% seen once. The J gene is TRBJ2-7, the V gene TRBV10-3, with TRBD2 matching over 7 bases. The receptor's source is a man between 40 and 49 years old in good health and CMV-seropositive. Sequenced material: PBMCs. CDR3: CAIGRDQYEQYF. CDR3 coding DNA: TGTGCCATCGGGAGGGATCAGTACGAGCAGTACTTC.